This TCR beta chain was recorded in a study of regulatory T cells in long-lasting Graves disease. Trimming took off 0 bases at V and 4 bases at J, with 12 bases between the two ends. Germline CDR1 and CDR2: LGHDT and YNNKEL (reference sequence). This CDR3 contains 15 residues. The sample's time point: newly diagnosed GD, antithyroid drugs for less than 3 months. PBMC-derived RNA was used for the TCR library. CDR3-region Arm-PCR and iRepertoire HTBI primers produced the TCR beta libraries. TCRdb independently ran MiXCR on the multiplex PCR reads; one entry per CDR3 protein. The table records around 360,000 distinct CDR3 sequences, 15% to 20% of them present only once. This clonotype occurred many times. As yet, its antigen is unknown. Study-wide points: Persistent disease showed a preference for TRBV28, TRBJ1-2 and TRBJ2-5.

These data were also reused for a study on T cells in Graves' hyperthyroidism and ophthalmopathy. As that study records: Stable Graves' hyperthyroidism denoted no ophthalmopathy progression over 18 months. Thyroid ultrasound, orbital computed tomography, clinical symptoms, and serum thyroxine and TRAb underpinned diagnoses. A first-round RT-PCR of the TCR CDR3 used the HTBI primer set.

The material sequenced was peripheral blood mononuclear cells (PBMCs), taken at new diagnosis, from a patient treated with antithyroid drugs. The chain employs TRBV3-1 and TRBJ1-1; D is possibly TRBD1 (5 bases). This TCR was recovered from a woman under 30 with Graves disease. CDR3: CASSQDPGPGTEAFF. CDR3 DNA sequence: TGTGCCAGCAGCCAAGATCCGGGGCCCGGCACTGAAGCTTTCTTT. Full variable domain (missing parts from reference TRBV3-1 and TRBJ1-1): DTAVSQTPKYLVTQMGNDKSIKCEQNLGHDTMYWYKQDSKKFLKIMFSYNNKELIINETVPNRFSPKSPDKAHLNLHINSLELGDSAVYFCASSQDPGPGTEAFFGQGTRLTVV.